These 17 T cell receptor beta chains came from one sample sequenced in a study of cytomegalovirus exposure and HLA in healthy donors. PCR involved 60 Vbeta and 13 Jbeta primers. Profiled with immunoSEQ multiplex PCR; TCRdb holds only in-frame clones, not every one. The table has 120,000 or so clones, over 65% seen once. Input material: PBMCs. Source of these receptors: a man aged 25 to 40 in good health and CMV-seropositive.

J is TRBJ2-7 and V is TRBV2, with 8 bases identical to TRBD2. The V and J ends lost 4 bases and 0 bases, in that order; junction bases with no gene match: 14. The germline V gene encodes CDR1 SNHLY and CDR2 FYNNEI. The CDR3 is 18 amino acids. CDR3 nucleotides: TGTGCCAGCAGTGGAGTAGCGGGAAGGGGGTCCTCCTCCTACGAGCAGTACTTC. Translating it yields CASSGVAGRGSSSYEQYF.

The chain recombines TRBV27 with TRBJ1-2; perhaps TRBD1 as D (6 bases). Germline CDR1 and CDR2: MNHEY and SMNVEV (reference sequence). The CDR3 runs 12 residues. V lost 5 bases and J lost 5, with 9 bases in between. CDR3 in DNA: TGTGCCAGCAGTCAGGGGCCATATGGCTACACCTTC. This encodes CASSQGPYGYTF.

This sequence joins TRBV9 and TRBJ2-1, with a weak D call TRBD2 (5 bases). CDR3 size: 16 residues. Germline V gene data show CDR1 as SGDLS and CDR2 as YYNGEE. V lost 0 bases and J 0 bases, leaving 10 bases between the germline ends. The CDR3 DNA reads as TGTGCCAGCAGCGTAGCGGCGGGCAGCTCCTACAATGAGCAGTTCTTC. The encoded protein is CASSVAAGSSYNEQFF.

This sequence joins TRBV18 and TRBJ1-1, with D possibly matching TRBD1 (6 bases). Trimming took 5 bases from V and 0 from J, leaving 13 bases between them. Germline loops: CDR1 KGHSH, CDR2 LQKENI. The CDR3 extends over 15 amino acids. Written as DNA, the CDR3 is TGTGCCAGCTCAGTGCGGACAGCCATGAACACTGAAGCTTTCTTT. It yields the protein CASSVRTAMNTEAFF. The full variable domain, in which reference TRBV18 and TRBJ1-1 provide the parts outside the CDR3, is NAGVMQNPRHLVRRRGQEARLRCSPMKGHSHVYWYRQLPEEGLKFMVYLQKENIIDESGMPKERFSAEFPKEGPSILRIQQVVRGDSAAYFCASSVRTAMNTEAFFGQGTRLTVV.

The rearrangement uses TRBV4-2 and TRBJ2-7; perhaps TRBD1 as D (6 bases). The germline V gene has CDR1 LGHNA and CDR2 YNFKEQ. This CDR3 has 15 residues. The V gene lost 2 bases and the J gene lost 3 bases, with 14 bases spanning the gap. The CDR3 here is CASSQSRGGSYEQYF. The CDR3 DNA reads TGTGCCAGCAGCCAATCCAGGGGTGGGAGCTACGAGCAGTACTTC.

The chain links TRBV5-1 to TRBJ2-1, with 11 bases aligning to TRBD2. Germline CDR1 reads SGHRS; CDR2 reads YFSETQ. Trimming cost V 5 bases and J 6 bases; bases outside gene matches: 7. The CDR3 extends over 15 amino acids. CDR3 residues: CASRGGLAGFNEQFF. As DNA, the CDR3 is TGCGCCAGCAGGGGAGGACTAGCGGGTTTCAATGAGCAGTTCTTC.

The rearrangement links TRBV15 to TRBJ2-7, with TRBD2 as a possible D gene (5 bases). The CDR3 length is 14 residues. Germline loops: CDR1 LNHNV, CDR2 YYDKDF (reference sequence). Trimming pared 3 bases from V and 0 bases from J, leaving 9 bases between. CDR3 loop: CATSRGRDSYEQYF. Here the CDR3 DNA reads TGTGCCACCAGCAGGGGCCGGGACTCCTACGAGCAGTACTTC.

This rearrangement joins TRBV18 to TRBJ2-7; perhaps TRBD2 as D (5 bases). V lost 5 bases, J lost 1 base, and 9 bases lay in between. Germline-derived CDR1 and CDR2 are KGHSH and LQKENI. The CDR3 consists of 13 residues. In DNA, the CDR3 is TGTGCCAGCTCAGGCCTAGCATCCTACGAGCAGTACTTC. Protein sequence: CASSGLASYEQYF.

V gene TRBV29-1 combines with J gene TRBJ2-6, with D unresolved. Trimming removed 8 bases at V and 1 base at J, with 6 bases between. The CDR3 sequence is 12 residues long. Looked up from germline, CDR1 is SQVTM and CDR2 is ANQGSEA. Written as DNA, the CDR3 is TGCAGCTGCGGATCTGGGGCCAACGTCCTGACTTTC. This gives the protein CSCGSGANVLTF.

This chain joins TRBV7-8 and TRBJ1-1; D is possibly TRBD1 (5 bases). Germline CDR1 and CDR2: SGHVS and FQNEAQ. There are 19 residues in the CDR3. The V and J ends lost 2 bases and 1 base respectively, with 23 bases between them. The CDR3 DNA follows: TGTGCCAGCAGCTTACCCCCGGTGGGAGGGTTCGGGGGGAACACTGAAGCTTTCTTT. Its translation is CASSLPPVGGFGGNTEAFF.

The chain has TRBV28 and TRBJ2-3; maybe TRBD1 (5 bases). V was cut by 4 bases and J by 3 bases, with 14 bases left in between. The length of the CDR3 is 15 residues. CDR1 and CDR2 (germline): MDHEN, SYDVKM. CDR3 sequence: CASSSVRAVTDTQYF. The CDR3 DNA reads TGTGCCAGCAGTTCGGTCAGGGCGGTTACAGATACGCAGTATTTT.

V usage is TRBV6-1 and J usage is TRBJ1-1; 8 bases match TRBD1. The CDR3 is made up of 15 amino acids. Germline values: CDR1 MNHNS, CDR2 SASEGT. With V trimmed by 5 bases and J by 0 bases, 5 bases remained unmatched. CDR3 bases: TGTGCCAGCAGTTCGGACAGGGCCATGAACACTGAAGCTTTCTTT. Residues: CASSSDRAMNTEAFF.

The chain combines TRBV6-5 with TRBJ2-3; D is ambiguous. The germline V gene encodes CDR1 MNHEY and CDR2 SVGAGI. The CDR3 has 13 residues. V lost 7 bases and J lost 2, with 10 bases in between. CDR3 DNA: TGTGCCAGCATGGGCAGCAACACAGATACGCAGTATTTT. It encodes CASMGSNTDTQYF.

The CDR3: CASSLALDTQYF. Written as DNA, the CDR3 is TGTGCCAGCAGCTTGGCGTTAGATACGCAGTATTTT. The V and J genes are TRBV5-6 and TRBJ2-3; no clear D gene. In germline, CDR1 is SGHDT, CDR2 YYEEEE. V dropped 0 bases and J dropped 5 bases, with 4 bases sitting between them. The CDR3 contains 12 residues.

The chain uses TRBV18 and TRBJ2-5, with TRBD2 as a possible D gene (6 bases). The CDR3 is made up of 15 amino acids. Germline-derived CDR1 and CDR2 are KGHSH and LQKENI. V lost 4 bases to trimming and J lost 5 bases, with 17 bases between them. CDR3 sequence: CASSLQSGGKETQYF. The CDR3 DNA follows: TGTGCCAGCTCACTCCAATCCGGGGGAAAGGAGACCCAGTACTTC.

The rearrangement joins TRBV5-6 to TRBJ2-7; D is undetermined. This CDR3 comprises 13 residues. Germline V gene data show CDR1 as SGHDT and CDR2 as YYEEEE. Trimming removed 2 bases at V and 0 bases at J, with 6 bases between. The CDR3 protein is CASSFSPSYEQYF. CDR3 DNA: TGTGCCAGCAGCTTCAGTCCCTCCTACGAGCAGTACTTC.

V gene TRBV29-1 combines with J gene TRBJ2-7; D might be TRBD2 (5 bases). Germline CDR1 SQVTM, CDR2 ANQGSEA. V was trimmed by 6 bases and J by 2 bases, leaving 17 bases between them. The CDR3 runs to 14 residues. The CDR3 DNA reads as TGCAGCGTCAACGGGCGGGCCAGCCCCTACGAGCAGTACTTC. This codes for CSVNGRASPYEQYF.